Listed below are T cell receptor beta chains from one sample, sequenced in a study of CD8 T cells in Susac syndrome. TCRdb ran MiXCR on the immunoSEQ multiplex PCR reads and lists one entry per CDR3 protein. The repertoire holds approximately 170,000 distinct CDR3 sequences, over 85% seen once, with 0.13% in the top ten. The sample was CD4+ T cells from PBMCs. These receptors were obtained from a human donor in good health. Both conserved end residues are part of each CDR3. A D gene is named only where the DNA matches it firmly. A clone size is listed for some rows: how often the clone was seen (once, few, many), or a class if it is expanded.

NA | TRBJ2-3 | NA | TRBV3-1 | TGTGCCAGCAGCCGAGGGGATCCAGATACGCAGTATTTT | CASSRGDPDTQYF
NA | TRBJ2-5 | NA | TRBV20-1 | TGCAGTGCTGGGGACGGACCGCAAGAGACCCAGTACTTC | CSAGDGPQETQYF
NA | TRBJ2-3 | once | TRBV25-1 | TGTGCCAGCAGTGAAGGATCTAGCAGTACAGATACGCAGTATTTT | CASSEGSSSTDTQYF
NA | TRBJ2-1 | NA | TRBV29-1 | TGCAGCGTTGTGAGGGATGTGTCCTACAATGAGCAGTTCTTC | CSVVRDVSYNEQFF
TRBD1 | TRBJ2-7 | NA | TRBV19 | TGTGCCAGTAGTGCGACAGGGTACGACTACGAGCAGTACTTC | CASSATGYDYEQYF
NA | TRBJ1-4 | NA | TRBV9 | TGTGCCAGCAGCGTATCCCCGGGACATGAAAAACTGTTTTTT | CASSVSPGHEKLFF
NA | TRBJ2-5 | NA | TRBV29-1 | TGCAGCGTTGGAAGGGCTGGGGAGACCCAGTACTTC | CSVGRAGETQYF
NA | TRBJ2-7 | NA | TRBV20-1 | TGCAGTGCTAGGCTAGCGCCCTACGAGCAGTACTTC | CSARLAPYEQYF
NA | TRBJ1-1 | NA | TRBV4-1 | TGCGCCAGCAGCCAGTACAGGGAAGCTTTCTTT | CASSQYREAFF
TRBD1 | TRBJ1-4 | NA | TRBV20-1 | TGCAGTGCTGGGGGACAGTCAACTAATGAAAAACTGTTTTTT | CSAGGQSTNEKLFF
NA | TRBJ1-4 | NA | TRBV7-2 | TGTGCCAGCAGCTATAGAGGGGCGTCTAATGAAAAACTGTTTTTT | CASSYRGASNEKLFF
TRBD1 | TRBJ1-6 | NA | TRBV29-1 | TGCAGCGTTGGGGACAGGGTGGATTCACCCCTCCACTTT | CSVGDRVDSPLHF
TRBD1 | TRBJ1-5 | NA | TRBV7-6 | TGTGCCAGCAGCCGGGACAGGGCCCTTCCTTCTAGCAATCAGCCCCAGCATTTT | CASSRDRALPSSNQPQHF
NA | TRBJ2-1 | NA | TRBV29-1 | TGCAGCGTTGGTCAGTCCAATGAGCAGTTCTTC | CSVGQSNEQFF
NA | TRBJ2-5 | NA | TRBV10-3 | TGTGCCATCAGTGATATATCTATAACCCAGTACTTC | CAISDISITQYF
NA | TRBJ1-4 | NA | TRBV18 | TGTGCCAGCTCACCACTGTCGACAGCAACTAATGAAAAACTGTTTTTT | CASSPLSTATNEKLFF
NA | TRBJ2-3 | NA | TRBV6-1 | TGTGCCAGCCAAGAAACTAGCACAGATACGCAGTATTTT | CASQETSTDTQYF
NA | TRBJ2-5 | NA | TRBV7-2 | TGTGCCAGCAGCTTATGGGGGAATCAGGGGACTCGGAAGGAGACCCAGTACTTC | CASSLWGNQGTRKETQYF
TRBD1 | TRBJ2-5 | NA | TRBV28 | TGTGCCAGCAGTTCGGGACAGATAGAGACCCAGTACTTC | CASSSGQIETQYF
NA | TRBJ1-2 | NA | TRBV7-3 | TGTGCCAGCAGCCTGGGTGAGGGTCATGGCTACACCTTC | CASSLGEGHGYTF
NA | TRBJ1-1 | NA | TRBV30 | TGTGCCTGGAGTACCGTCACCATGAACACTGAAGCTTTCTTT | CAWSTVTMNTEAFF
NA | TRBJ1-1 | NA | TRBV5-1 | TGCGCCAGCAGCTTGGACACTGAAGCTTTCTTT | CASSLDTEAFF
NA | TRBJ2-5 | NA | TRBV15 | TGTGCCACCAGCAGAGATCTCGGACCGCTGGGGGAGACCCAGTACTTC | CATSRDLGPLGETQYF
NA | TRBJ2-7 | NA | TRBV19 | TGTGCCAGTAGTACGCGTAACAGGGCCTCCAAGGATAGCGAGCAGTACTTC | CASSTRNRASKDSEQYF
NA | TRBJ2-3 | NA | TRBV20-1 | TGCAGTGTGGCTTGGGGGGGCGCCACAGATACGCAGTATTTT | CSVAWGGATDTQYF
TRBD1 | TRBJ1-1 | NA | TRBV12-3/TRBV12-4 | TGTGCCAGCAGGGGGACAGGCCAGAACACTGAAGCTTTCTTT | CASRGTGQNTEAFF
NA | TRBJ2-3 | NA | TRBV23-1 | TGCGCCAGCAGCCGGGAAAGTCCCCAGGGATTCACAGATACGCAGTATTTT | CASSRESPQGFTDTQYF
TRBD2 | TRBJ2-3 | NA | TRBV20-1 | TGCAGTGCTAGGGTAGCGGGGGCACTCGATACGCAGTATTTT | CSARVAGALDTQYF
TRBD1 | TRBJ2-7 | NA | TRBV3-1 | TGTGCCAGCAGCCCACTCGGACAGGGGGCGTCCGAGCAGTACTTC | CASSPLGQGASEQYF
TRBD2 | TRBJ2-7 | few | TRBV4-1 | TGCGCCAGCAGCCCTACGGGAGGGTATTCCTACGAGCAGTACTTC | CASSPTGGYSYEQYF
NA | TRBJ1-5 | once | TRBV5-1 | TGCGCCAGTAGGACCGGCCGAGGCTGGCCCCAGCATTTT | CASRTGRGWPQHF
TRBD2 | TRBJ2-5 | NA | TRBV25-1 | TGTGCCAGCAGTCCTAGCGGGAAAGAGACCCAGTACTTC | CASSPSGKETQYF
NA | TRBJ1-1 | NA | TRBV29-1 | TGCAGCGCCCGACAGACCCGGAGCACTGAAGCTTTCTTT | CSARQTRSTEAFF
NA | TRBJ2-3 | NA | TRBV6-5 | TGTGCCAGCAGTTACCCACTAGGACAGCGGACCACAGATACGCAGTATTTT | CASSYPLGQRTTDTQYF
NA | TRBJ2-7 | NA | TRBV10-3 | TGTGCCATCAGTGGGGGGGCAGGGGGGACTTACGAGCAGTACTTC | CAISGGAGGTYEQYF
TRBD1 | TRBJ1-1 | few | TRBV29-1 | TGCAGCGTTGGACAGGGTGGGACTGAAGCTTTCTTT | CSVGQGGTEAFF
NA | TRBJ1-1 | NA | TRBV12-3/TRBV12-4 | TGTGCCAGCAGCCTCAGGGGTGAGGACACTGAAGCTTTCTTT | CASSLRGEDTEAFF
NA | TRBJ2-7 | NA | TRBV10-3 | TGTGCCATCAGTCAGGGCTTCGGGCTCTCGGGGGAGCAGTACTTC | CAISQGFGLSGEQYF
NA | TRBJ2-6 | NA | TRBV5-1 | TGCGCCAGCAGCGGCCCCAGGGGCTTTAGCTCTGGGGCCAACGTCCTGACTTTC | CASSGPRGFSSGANVLTF
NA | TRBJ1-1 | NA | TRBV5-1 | TGCGCCAGCAGCGAGGCCATACACCCATTGAACACTGAAGCTTTCTTT | CASSEAIHPLNTEAFF
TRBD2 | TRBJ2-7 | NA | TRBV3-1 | TGTGCCAGCAGACAAACCCTAGCGGGGGGCCACGAGCAGTACTTC | CASRQTLAGGHEQYF
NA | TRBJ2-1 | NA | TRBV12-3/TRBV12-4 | TGTGCCAGCAGTTCTCGGGGGTACAATGAGCAGTTCTTC | CASSSRGYNEQFF
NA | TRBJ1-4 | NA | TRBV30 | TGTGCCTGGAGTCGAGATAGTAATGAAAAACTGTTTTTT | CAWSRDSNEKLFF
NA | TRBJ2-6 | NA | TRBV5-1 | TGCGCCAGCAGCTTGGTCAGTCGGGCCAACGTCCTGATTTTC | CASSLVSRANVLIF
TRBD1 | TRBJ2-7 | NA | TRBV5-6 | TGTGCCAGCAGTACCGGGACAGGGTCTGCCGAGCAGTACTTC | CASSTGTGSAEQYF
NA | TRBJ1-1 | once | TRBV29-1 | TGCAGCGTTGTATTACAGGATATGAACACTGAAGCTTTCTTT | CSVVLQDMNTEAFF
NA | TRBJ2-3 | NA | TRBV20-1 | TGCAGTGCTTTAGGGACCGATGGGGGAGATACGCAGTACTTT | CSALGTDGGDTQYF
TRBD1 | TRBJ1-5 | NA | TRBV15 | TGTGCCACCAGCAGAGCGGCGGCAGGGGGTATGCAGCCCCAGCATTTT | CATSRAAAGGMQPQHF
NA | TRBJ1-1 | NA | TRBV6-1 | TGTGCCAGCAGTGAAATCCGAGGCACTGAAGCTTTCTTT | CASSEIRGTEAFF
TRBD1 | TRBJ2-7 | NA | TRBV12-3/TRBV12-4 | TGTGCCAGCGCCCCCGGGACAGGAATTTCTTACGAGCAGTACTTC | CASAPGTGISYEQYF
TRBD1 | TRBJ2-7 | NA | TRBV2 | TGTGCCAGCAGGGTTCAAACGACAGGGTACGAGCAGTACTTC | CASRVQTTGYEQYF
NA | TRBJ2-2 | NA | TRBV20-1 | TGCAGTGCTTTTACAGGGAGAGAGGACACCGGGGAGCTGTTTTTT | CSAFTGREDTGELFF
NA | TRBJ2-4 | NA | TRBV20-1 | TGCAGTGCTGGCAGGGGACCCCTAGCCAAAAACATTCAGTACTTC | CSAGRGPLAKNIQYF
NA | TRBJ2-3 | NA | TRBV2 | TGTGCCAGCAGTGCTAGCCCAGATACGCAGTATTTT | CASSASPDTQYF
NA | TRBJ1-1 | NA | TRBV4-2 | TGTGCCAGCAGCCAAGAGATAGGGTTGAACACTGAAGCTTTCTTT | CASSQEIGLNTEAFF
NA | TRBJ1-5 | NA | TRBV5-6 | TGTGCCAGCAGCTTGTCGGGGGTCGGGGTTCAGCCCCAGCATTTT | CASSLSGVGVQPQHF
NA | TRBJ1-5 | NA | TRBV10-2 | TGCGCCAGCAGTCCCAAGGGTAAAGGAAATCAGCCCCAGCATTTT | CASSPKGKGNQPQHF
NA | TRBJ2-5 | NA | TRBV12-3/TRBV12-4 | TGTGCCAGCAGTTTAGAGGTGTGGGTAGTAGCTTTC | CASSLEVWVVAF
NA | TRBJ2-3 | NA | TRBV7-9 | TGTGCCAGCAGCCCCGGCTCAGATACGCAGTATTTT | CASSPGSDTQYF